These 5 T cell receptor beta chains were sequenced from one sample in a study of CXCR3-negative and CXCR3-positive naive CD8 T cells. In preparing the TRB cDNA libraries, 5' RACE with UMI labels was used. TCRdb reprocessed the 5' RACE reads, keeping one entry per CDR3 protein, no DNA. The table for this sample gives approximately 83,000 distinct CDR3 sequences. Sequenced sample: naive CXCR3- CD8+ T cells from blood. Subset of the sample: CD45RO-CCR7+CD27+CD95- naive CD8+ T cells lacking CXCR3 (TNR3-). The receptor source for this set is a human donor in good health. Some clones in this sample may be carry-over from other donors' samples.

The chain couples TRBV3-1 to TRBJ2-3; with no DNA, the TCRdb D assignment of TRBD2 cannot be verified. The CDR3 is 15 residues long. In germline, CDR1 is LGHDT, CDR2 YNNKEL (reference sequence). This CDR3 reads CASSHRTSGMDTQYF.

The chain recombines TRBV7-9 with TRBJ1-2; TCRdb reports TRBD1, a call that lacks DNA to check it against. The length of the CDR3 is 17 residues. Germline V gives CDR1 SEHNR, CDR2 FQNEAQ (reference sequence). The CDR3 loop is CASSLARMWGVGYGYTF.

The rearrangement links TRBV9 to TRBJ1-1; without DNA, the TCRdb call of TRBD1 cannot be checked. Germline V gives CDR1 SGDLS, CDR2 YYNGEE. The CDR3 is 15 residues long. The CDR3 spells CASSVVTGADTEAFF.

V and J are TRBV11-2 and TRBJ2-2. Germline V CDR1 and CDR2: SGHAT, FQNNGV. The CDR3 covers 13 residues. CDR3 loop: CASSLEVTGELFF.

The chain recombines TRBV5-5 with TRBJ2-3; absent DNA, TCRdb's TRBD1 call cannot be checked. Germline-derived CDR1 and CDR2 are SGHKS and YYEKEE (reference sequence). The length of the CDR3 is 16 residues. CDR3: CASSLVGTGAGDTQYF.